The rows below give T cell receptor beta chains drawn from one sample of a study of CD8 T cells in Susac syndrome. TCRdb re-called the immunoSEQ multiplex PCR reads through MiXCR, storing one row per CDR3 protein. The sample contains some 110,000 distinct CDR3 sequences, around 94% of which appear only once. Sequencing input: CD4+ T cells from PBMCs. These receptor sequences come from a human donor in good health. The CDR3 runs from the conserved cysteine through the conserved F or W. The D gene is left open where the match is weak. Clone size appears in some rows only: once, few, many, or a class for an expanded clone.

TRBV20-1	TRBD2	NA	TRBJ2-1	TGCAGTGCTAACCGACCGGGACTAGCAGTCAATGAGCAGTTCTTC	CSANRPGLAVNEQFF
TRBV19	TRBD1	NA	TRBJ1-1	TGTGCCAGTAGTACCATTTCCAGGGGGCCCACGGCGATGAACACTGAAGCTTTCTTT	CASSTISRGPTAMNTEAFF
TRBV25-1	NA	NA	TRBJ2-7	TGTGCCAGCAGGCCAGCGGGACAAGCGACCTACGAGCAGTACTTC	CASRPAGQATYEQYF
TRBV20-1	NA	NA	TRBJ1-5	TGCAGTGCTAGAGGACAGTGGGGGCCCCAGCATTTT	CSARGQWGPQHF
TRBV6-2/TRBV6-3	TRBD2	NA	TRBJ2-2	TGTGCCAGCAGTTACTCGGCGGGAGGGGCCGGGGAGCTGTTTTTT	CASSYSAGGAGELFF
TRBV6-2/TRBV6-3	NA	once	TRBJ2-7	TGTGCCAGCAGACGTAGCGGTGGTTTGAACGAGCAGTACTTC	CASRRSGGLNEQYF
TRBV19	TRBD1	NA	TRBJ2-5	TGTGCCAGTAGTAGCCAGGGGGTTCGGGAGACCCAGTACTTC	CASSSQGVRETQYF
TRBV5-4	NA	NA	TRBJ2-3	TGTGCCAGCAGCTTGGTTGGTCAGCTCACAGATACGCAGTATTTT	CASSLVGQLTDTQYF
TRBV6-5	NA	once	TRBJ1-2	TGTGCCAGCAGTTACAACCCCAGGACGATCTATGGCTACACCTTC	CASSYNPRTIYGYTF
TRBV6-1	NA	NA	TRBJ1-1	TGTGCCAGCAACCCGGGACAAACCATGTACATGAACACTGAAGCTTTCTTT	CASNPGQTMYMNTEAFF
TRBV15	TRBD2	NA	TRBJ2-2	TGTGCCACCAGCGGAAGAGAGGTTGCCGGGGGGGATCGATCCGGGGAGCTGTTTTTT	CATSGREVAGGDRSGELFF
TRBV19	NA	NA	TRBJ1-5	TGTGCCAGTAGTCACCAGGGGAGAGGAAATCAGCCCCAGCATTTT	CASSHQGRGNQPQHF
TRBV5-1	NA	NA	TRBJ2-5	TGCGCCAGCAGCTTGGAAGGAGAGGAGACCCAGTACTTC	CASSLEGEETQYF
TRBV11-2	TRBD1	NA	TRBJ2-5	TGTGCCAGCAGCCGGCGACAGGGGAGGTACCAAGAGACCCAGTACTTC	CASSRRQGRYQETQYF
TRBV3-1	TRBD2	NA	TRBJ2-7	TGTGCCAGCAGCCAGAGGCCCCCTTCTAGCGGGAATCTCTACGAGCAGTACTTC	CASSQRPPSSGNLYEQYF
TRBV5-8	NA	NA	TRBJ1-4	TGTGCCAGCAGCCTTAGACAGACAACTAATGAAAAACTGTTTTTT	CASSLRQTTNEKLFF
TRBV12-3/TRBV12-4	TRBD1	once	TRBJ1-1	TGTGCCAGCAGCCCCTTACAGGGGGCCACTGAAGCTTTCTTT	CASSPLQGATEAFF
TRBV5-1	NA	NA	TRBJ1-1	TGCGCCAGCAGCTCTGACTCGAACACTGAAGCTTTCTTT	CASSSDSNTEAFF
TRBV18	NA	NA	TRBJ1-1	TGTGCCAGCTCTCCAAGGGGGATGAACACTGAAGCTTTCTTT	CASSPRGMNTEAFF
TRBV7-2	TRBD1	NA	TRBJ2-7	TGTGCCAGCAGCTCCCAGGGGGCGTTGGGTAGGCTTGAGCAGTACTTC	CASSSQGALGRLEQYF
TRBV6-5	NA	NA	TRBJ2-3	TGTGCCAGCAGTTACTCGGCCAGGGGCGACACAGATACGCAGTATTTT	CASSYSARGDTDTQYF
TRBV7-9	NA	NA	TRBJ1-1	TGTGCCAGCAGCTTATCGGGCAGGGGCGAAGCTTTCTTT	CASSLSGRGEAFF
TRBV20-1	TRBD1	NA	TRBJ1-2	TGCAGTGCTGGTGGACAGGGGGCAAACTATGGCTACACCTTC	CSAGGQGANYGYTF
TRBV19	NA	NA	TRBJ2-2	TGTGCCAGTAGGATAGCGTACAACACCGGGGAGCTGTTTTTT	CASRIAYNTGELFF
TRBV12-3/TRBV12-4	NA	NA	TRBJ2-3	TGTGCCAGCAGTTTAAAAGCCGGAGGGTACGATACGCAGTATTTT	CASSLKAGGYDTQYF
TRBV5-1	NA	NA	TRBJ2-2	TGCGCCAGCAGCTTGGGATCCGCCACCGGGGAGCTGTTTTTT	CASSLGSATGELFF
TRBV7-9	TRBD1	NA	TRBJ1-2	TGTGCCAGCAGCCCGGGGACAGGGGCCTATGGCTACACCTTC	CASSPGTGAYGYTF
TRBV2	NA	NA	TRBJ2-3	TGTGCCAGCAGTGAGTGGCGCACAGATACGCAGTATTTT	CASSEWRTDTQYF
TRBV11-2	NA	NA	TRBJ2-2	TGTGCCAGCAGCTTAGATCTGGGAAACGGGGAGCTGTTTTTT	CASSLDLGNGELFF
TRBV5-6	NA	NA	TRBJ2-3	TGTGCCAGCAGCCGGGGGATGAGGTTGGGGACAGATACGCAGTATTTT	CASSRGMRLGTDTQYF
TRBV6-2/TRBV6-3	NA	once	TRBJ1-1	TGTGCCAGCAGTACAGGTTCGAGGACTGAAGCTTTCTTT	CASSTGSRTEAFF
TRBV5-1	TRBD2	once	TRBJ2-7	TGCGCCAGCAGCTTGGGACTAGCGGGAGCATACTCCTACGAGCAGTACTTC	CASSLGLAGAYSYEQYF
TRBV9	NA	NA	TRBJ2-1	TGTGCCAGCAGCCTGACCGGTCAGCAAGTGGGGAACAATGAGCAGTTCTTC	CASSLTGQQVGNNEQFF
TRBV7-2	NA	NA	TRBJ2-7	TGTGCCAGCAGCACGGGGACCGGTATATTGAAGCAGTACTTC	CASSTGTGILKQYF
TRBV19	TRBD1	NA	TRBJ1-5	TGTGCCAGTAGTGCTGGGACAGGTAGAGATCAGCCCCAGCATTTT	CASSAGTGRDQPQHF
TRBV3-1	NA	NA	TRBJ2-5	TGTGCCAGCAGCCAAGATGTGGTCCAAGGAGAGACCCAGTACTTC	CASSQDVVQGETQYF